The 7 T cell receptor beta chains given below trace back to one sample, sequenced in a study of PD-L1 blockade in urothelial cancer. The time point: pretreatment peripheral blood. The data were produced by immunoSEQ multiplex PCR, yet TCRdb's version contains in-frame clones alone and is incomplete. This table holds tens of thousands of clones, around four fifths found once. The source material was PBMCs, sampled around atezolizumab (anti-PD-L1) treatment. The source of these receptors is a man between 60 and 75 years old with urothelial cancer.

The chain joins TRBV5-1 to TRBJ2-1; TRBD2 matches 8 bases. The germline gives CDR1 SGHRS, CDR2 YFSETQ. J gave up 7 bases and V 4 bases, and 16 bases lay outside the gene matches. CDR3 length equals 17 residues. CDR3 nucleotides: TGCGCCAGCAGCCGTCGACTAGCGCCCGGGGGCAAGAATGAGCAGTTCTTC. It codes for CASSRRLAPGGKNEQFF. The complete variable domain, with remaining parts taken from reference TRBV5-1 and TRBJ2-1, reads KAGVTQTPRYLIKTRGQQVTLSCSPISGHRSVSWYQQTPGQGLQFLFEYFSETQRNKGNFPGRFSGRQFSNSRSEMNVSTLELGDSALYLCASSRRLAPGGKNEQFFGPGTRLTVL.

This chain links TRBV28 with TRBJ2-3, with TRBD2 matching over 9 bases. In germline, CDR1 is MDHEN, CDR2 SYDVKM. The V and J ends lost 3 bases and 3 bases, in that order; junction bases with no gene match: 4. The CDR3 length is 15 residues. In nucleotides, the CDR3 is TGTGCCAGCAGTTTTAAGAGCGGGGGGACAGATACGCAGTATTTT. It codes for CASSFKSGGTDTQYF.

This chain connects TRBV27 to TRBJ1-2; weak D call: TRBD1 (5 bases). The ends were cut back, 5 bases at V and 4 bases at J, with 14 bases in the middle. Germline values: CDR1 MNHEY, CDR2 SMNVEV (reference sequence). This CDR3 contains 14 residues. The CDR3 sequence: CASSPPGGLYGYTF. In nucleotides, the CDR3 is TGTGCCAGCAGTCCCCCGGGGGGACTCTATGGCTACACCTTC.

The chain recombines TRBV30 with TRBJ1-1; possibly TRBD1 for D (6 bases). V lost 0 bases and J lost 4, with 12 bases in between. This CDR3 has 14 amino acids. Per germline, CDR1 GTSNPN and CDR2 SVGIG (reference sequence). CDR3 sequence: CAWSVLQGSTEAFF. The DNA of the CDR3 is TGTGCCTGGAGTGTACTACAGGGTAGCACTGAAGCTTTCTTT.

This clone has a single count. V usage is TRBV10-2 and J usage is TRBJ1-2; 7 bases line up with TRBD1. The germline V gene has CDR1 WSHSY and CDR2 SAAADI. CDR3 length equals 14 residues. J gave up 2 bases and V 6 bases, and 6 bases lay outside the gene matches. Written as DNA, the CDR3 is TGCGCCAGCAGCTCGACAGGGAGGAACTATGGCTACACCTTC. It specifies CASSSTGRNYGYTF.

The CDR3 is CASSSGTATNYGYTF. In DNA, the CDR3 is TGCGCCAGCAGCTCGGGGACAGCAACTAACTATGGCTACACCTTC. The rearrangement uses TRBV5-1 and TRBJ1-2; 7 nucleotides line up with TRBD1. Losses at the gene ends were 3 bases for V and 0 bases for J; bases not matched to a gene: 5. The CDR3 length is 15 residues. Germline V CDR1 and CDR2: SGHRS, YFSETQ.

The chain carries TRBV5-4 and TRBJ2-1; 8 bases agree with TRBD1. The length of the CDR3 is 14 residues. The trim removed 3 bases at V and 6 bases at J, leaving 5 bases unmatched. Germline V lookup: CDR1 SGHNT, CDR2 YYREEE (reference sequence). The CDR3 sequence is CASSSRTGSNEQFF. DNA for the CDR3: TGTGCCAGCAGCTCACGGACAGGGAGCAATGAGCAGTTCTTC.